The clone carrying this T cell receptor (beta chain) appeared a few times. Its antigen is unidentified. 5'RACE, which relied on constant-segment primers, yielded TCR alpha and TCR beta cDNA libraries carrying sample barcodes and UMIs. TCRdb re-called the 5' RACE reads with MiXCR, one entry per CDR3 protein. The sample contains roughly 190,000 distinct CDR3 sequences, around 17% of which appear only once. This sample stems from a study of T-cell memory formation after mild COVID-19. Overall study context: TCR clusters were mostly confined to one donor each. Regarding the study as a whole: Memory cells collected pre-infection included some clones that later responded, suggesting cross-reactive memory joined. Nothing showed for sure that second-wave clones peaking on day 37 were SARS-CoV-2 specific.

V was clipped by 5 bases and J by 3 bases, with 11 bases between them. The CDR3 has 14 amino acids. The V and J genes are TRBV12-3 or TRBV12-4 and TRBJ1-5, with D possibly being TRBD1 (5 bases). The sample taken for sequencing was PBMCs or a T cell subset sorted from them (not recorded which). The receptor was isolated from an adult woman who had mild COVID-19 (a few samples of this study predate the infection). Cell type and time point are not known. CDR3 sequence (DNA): TGTGCCAGCAGTCGCGGGACCGCCAATCAGCCCCAGCATTTT. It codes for CASSRGTANQPQHF.